A single sample gave rise to the 10 T cell receptor beta chains below, sequenced in a study of CD8 T cells in ankylosing spondylitis. MiXCR, applied by TCRdb to the 5' RACE reads, yields one record per CDR3 protein. The sample consists of approximately 220,000 distinct CDR3 sequences, 10% to 13% of them appearing once. Sequenced sample: blood, either unsorted or a sorted T cell fraction (not recorded which). Receptor source: a male donor with ankylosing spondylitis or in good health (not recorded which).

At least ten counts were recorded for this clonotype. As DNA, the CDR3 is TGTGCCAGCAGTACTCGCCCCATATTTGCGGGGGGGCCGAATGAGCAGTTCTTC. Its protein is CASSTRPIFAGGPNEQFF. The V call is TRBV6-5, the J call TRBJ2-1, with 9 bases aligning to TRBD2. This CDR3 is built from 18 residues. Germline V gives CDR1 MNHEY, CDR2 SVGAGI. Trimming at V came to 5 bases and at J to 7 bases, leaving 18 bases not matched to a gene.

This clonotype appeared many times. The chain has TRBV29-1 and TRBJ1-1; D gene uncertain. V gave up 3 bases and J gave up 0 bases, with 8 bases separating them. Germline V gene data show CDR1 as SQVTM and CDR2 as ANQGSEA. This CDR3 has 13 residues. DNA of the CDR3: TGCAGCGTTGAGGAACACATGAACACTGAAGCTTTCTTT. Translated, it gives CSVEEHMNTEAFF.

About this clonotype: At one of its ends the junction is not consistent with the germline gene, which may arise from a read error. This rearrangement joins TRBV20-1 to TRBJ2-5, with 8 bases fitting TRBD2. CDR1 DFQATT and CDR2 SNEGSKA come from the germline V gene (reference sequence). The CDR3 runs 17 residues. In DNA form, the CDR3 reads TGCTGTGCTAGAGATTCGGAACGGGGGGGGCTCATAGAGACCCAGTACTTC. Protein: CCARDSERGGLIETQYF.

J is TRBJ1-5 and V is TRBV30, with a weak D call TRBD1 (5 bases). Trimming removed 4 bases at V and 6 bases at J, with 13 bases between. CDR3 length: 13 residues. CDR1 GTSNPN and CDR2 SVGIG come from the germline V gene (reference sequence). For the CDR3, the DNA is TGTGCCTGGAACCCTGGGGGGACTCAGCCCCAGCATTTT. It is translated as CAWNPGGTQPQHF.

This clonotype was seen more than once but under ten times. The rearrangement joins TRBV20-1 to TRBJ2-1; 16 bases map to TRBD2. CDR1 and CDR2 from the germline V gene are DFQATT and SNEGSKA (reference sequence). The junction had 11 bases not matched to a gene; V was cut back by 3 bases and J by 3 bases. The CDR3 runs to 19 residues. CDR3 DNA: TGCAGTGCTAGCTCACCGGGACTAGCGGGGGGGATCGGCTACAATGAGCAGTTCTTC. It codes for CSASSPGLAGGIGYNEQFF.

The genes are TRBV5-1 and TRBJ1-3; D is perhaps TRBD1 (6 bases). Germline values: CDR1 SGHRS, CDR2 YFSETQ. The CDR3 contains 15 residues. Trimming pared 4 bases from V and 0 bases from J, leaving 11 bases between. In DNA, the CDR3 is TGCGCCAGCAGCGTGACAGGCGACTCTGGAAACACCATATATTTT. Residues: CASSVTGDSGNTIYF.

At least ten counts were recorded for this clonotype. The genes are TRBV29-1 and TRBJ2-5, with D possibly matching TRBD1 (6 bases). CDR3 length: 15 residues. CDR1 is SQVTM, CDR2 ANQGSEA, per germline. Trimming removed 1 base from V and 1 base from J, with 13 bases in between. CDR3 DNA sequence: TGCAGCGTTGAAGTTCGCAGGGGCCTCCAAGAGACCCAGTACTTC. The encoded protein is CSVEVRRGLQETQYF.

This clonotype was seen repeatedly, ten times or more. The V call is TRBV20-1, the J call TRBJ2-7; 15 positions agree with TRBD2. Germline loops: CDR1 DFQATT, CDR2 SNEGSKA (reference sequence). This CDR3 contains 18 residues. J was trimmed by 0 bases and V by 5 bases; bases with no gene match: 11. CDR3 protein: CSAGPGLAGGLSSYEQYF. For the CDR3, the DNA is TGCAGTGCTGGGCCGGGACTAGCGGGGGGCTTGAGCTCCTACGAGCAGTACTTC.

This clonotype was seen at least ten times. V and J are TRBV29-1 and TRBJ1-2, with D unclear. V dropped 3 bases and J dropped 6 bases, with 11 bases sitting between them. Germline CDR1 is SQVTM and CDR2 is ANQGSEA. The CDR3 totals 12 residues. CDR3 amino acids: CSVDWGEDGYTF. The CDR3 DNA reads as TGCAGCGTTGATTGGGGTGAAGATGGCTACACCTTC.

This clonotype was seen many times. The V gene is TRBV5-1, the J gene TRBJ2-5; TRBD1 matches at 9 bases. V shed 1 base, J shed 1 base, and the junction held 5 bases outside the gene matches. Germline V gives CDR1 SGHRS, CDR2 YFSETQ. The CDR3 is 16 residues long. The CDR3 coding sequence is TGCGCCAGCAGCTTGAATCGGGACAGGGCCCAAGAGACCCAGTACTTC. It translates to CASSLNRDRAQETQYF.